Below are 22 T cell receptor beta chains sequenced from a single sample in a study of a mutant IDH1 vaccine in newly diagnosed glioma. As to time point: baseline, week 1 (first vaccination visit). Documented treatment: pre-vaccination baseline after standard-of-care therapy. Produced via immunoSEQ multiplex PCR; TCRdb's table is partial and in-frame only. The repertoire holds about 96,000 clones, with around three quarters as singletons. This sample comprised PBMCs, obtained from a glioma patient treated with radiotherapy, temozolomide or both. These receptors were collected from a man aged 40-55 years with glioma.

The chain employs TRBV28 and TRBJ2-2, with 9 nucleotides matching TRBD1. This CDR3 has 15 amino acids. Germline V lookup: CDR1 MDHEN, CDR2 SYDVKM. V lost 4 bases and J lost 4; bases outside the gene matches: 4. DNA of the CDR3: TGTGCCAGCAGTTGGGGGACAGGGACCACCGGGGAGCTGTTTTTT. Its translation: CASSWGTGTTGELFF.

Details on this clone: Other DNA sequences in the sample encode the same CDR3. CDR3 coding DNA: TGTGCCACCAGCAGAGGGGACCCCGGGGAGCTGTTTTTT. This sequence encodes CATSRGDPGELFF. The rearrangement joins TRBV15 to TRBJ2-2; TRBD1 or TRBD2 may be the D gene (5 bases each). Per germline, CDR1 LNHNV and CDR2 YYDKDF (reference sequence). The length of the CDR3 is 13 residues. The germline V and J ends were trimmed by 1 base and 6 bases, with 6 bases remaining between them. Combining the CDR3 with reference TRBV15 and TRBJ2-2 gives the whole variable domain DAMVIQNPRYQVTQFGKPVTLSCSQTLNHNVMYWYQQKSSQAPKLLFHYYDKDFNNEADTPDNFQSRRPNTSFCFLDIRSPGLGDTAMYLCATSRGDPGELFFGEGSRLTVL.

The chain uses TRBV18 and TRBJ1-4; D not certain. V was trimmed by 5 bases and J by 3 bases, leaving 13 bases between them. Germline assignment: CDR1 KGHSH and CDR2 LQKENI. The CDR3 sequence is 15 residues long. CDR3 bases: TGTGCCAGCTCATCCATGATTGGGGCTAATGAAAAACTGTTTTTT. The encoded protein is CASSSMIGANEKLFF.

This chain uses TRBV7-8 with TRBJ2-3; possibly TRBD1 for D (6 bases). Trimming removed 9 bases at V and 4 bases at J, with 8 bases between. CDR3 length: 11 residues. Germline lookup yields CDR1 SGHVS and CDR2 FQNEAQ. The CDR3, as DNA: TGTGCCAGTGGGACACCAGATACGCAGTATTTT. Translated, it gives CASGTPDTQYF.

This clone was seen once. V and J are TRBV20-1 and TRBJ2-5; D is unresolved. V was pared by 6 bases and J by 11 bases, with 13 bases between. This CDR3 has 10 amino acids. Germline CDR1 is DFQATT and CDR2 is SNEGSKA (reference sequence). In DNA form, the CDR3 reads TGCAGTGCGCCGACCACGGCTCAGTACTTC. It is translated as CSAPTTAQYF.

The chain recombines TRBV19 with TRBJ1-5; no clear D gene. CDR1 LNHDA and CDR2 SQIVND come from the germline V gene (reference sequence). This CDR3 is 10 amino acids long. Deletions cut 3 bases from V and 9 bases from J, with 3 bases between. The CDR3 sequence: CASSIWPQHF. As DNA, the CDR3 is TGTGCCAGTAGTATCTGGCCCCAGCATTTT.

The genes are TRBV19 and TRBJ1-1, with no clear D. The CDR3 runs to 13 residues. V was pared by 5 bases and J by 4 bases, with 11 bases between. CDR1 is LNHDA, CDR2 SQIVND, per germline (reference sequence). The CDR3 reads CASSAARVTEAFF. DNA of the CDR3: TGTGCCAGTAGTGCGGCTAGGGTCACTGAAGCTTTCTTT.

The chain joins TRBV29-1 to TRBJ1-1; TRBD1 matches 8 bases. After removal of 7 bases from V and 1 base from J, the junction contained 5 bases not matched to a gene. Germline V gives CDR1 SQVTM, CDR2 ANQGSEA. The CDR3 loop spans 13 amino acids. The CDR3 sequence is CSAGQGKNTEAFF. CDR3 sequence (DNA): TGCAGCGCCGGACAGGGAAAGAACACTGAAGCTTTCTTT. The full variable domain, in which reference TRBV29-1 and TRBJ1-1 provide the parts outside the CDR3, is SAVISQKPSRDICQRGTSLTIQCQVDSQVTMMFWYRQQPGQSLTLIATANQGSEATYESGFVIDKFPISRPNLTFSTLTVSNMSPEDSSIYLCSAGQGKNTEAFFGQGTRLTVV.

CDR3 protein: CASSLEVQGGNEQYF. The CDR3 DNA is TGCGCCAGCAGCCTAGAAGTACAGGGAGGCAACGAGCAGTACTTC. The chain joins TRBV4-3 to TRBJ2-7; D possibly uses TRBD1 or TRBD2 (6 bases each). The CDR3 is made up of 15 amino acids. Germline V gene data show CDR1 as LGHNA and CDR2 as YSLEER. The ends were cut back, 4 bases at V and 5 bases at J, with 18 bases in the middle.

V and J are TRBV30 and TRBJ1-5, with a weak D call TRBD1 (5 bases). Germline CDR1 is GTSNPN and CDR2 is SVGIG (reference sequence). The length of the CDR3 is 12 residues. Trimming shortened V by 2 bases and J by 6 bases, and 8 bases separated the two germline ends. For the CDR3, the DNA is TGTGCCTGGAGTCTGGGGGGTCAGCCCCAGCATTTT. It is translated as CAWSLGGQPQHF.

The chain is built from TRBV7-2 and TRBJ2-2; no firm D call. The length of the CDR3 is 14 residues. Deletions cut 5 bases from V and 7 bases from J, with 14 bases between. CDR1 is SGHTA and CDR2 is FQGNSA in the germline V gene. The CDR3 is CASSPRPVSGELFF. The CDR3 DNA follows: TGTGCCAGCAGCCCCCGACCGGTTAGCGGGGAGCTGTTTTTT.

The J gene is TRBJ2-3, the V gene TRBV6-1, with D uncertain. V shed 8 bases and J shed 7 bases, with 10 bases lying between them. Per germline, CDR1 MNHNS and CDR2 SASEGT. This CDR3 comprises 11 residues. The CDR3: CASSLGNTQYF. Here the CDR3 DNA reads TGTGCCAGCTCCCTAGGGAATACGCAGTATTTT.

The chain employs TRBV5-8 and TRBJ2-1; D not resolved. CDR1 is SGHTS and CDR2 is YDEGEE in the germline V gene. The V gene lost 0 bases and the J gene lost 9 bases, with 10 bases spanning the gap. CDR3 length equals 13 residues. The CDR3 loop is CASSLVSGGEQFF. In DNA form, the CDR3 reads TGTGCCAGCAGCTTGGTGTCCGGCGGTGAGCAGTTCTTC.

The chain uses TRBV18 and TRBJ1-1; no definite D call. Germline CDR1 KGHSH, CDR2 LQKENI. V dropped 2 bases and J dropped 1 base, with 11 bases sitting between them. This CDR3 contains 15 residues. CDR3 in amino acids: CASSPGRRGNTEAFF. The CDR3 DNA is TGTGCCAGCTCACCAGGGAGGCGGGGGAACACTGAAGCTTTCTTT.

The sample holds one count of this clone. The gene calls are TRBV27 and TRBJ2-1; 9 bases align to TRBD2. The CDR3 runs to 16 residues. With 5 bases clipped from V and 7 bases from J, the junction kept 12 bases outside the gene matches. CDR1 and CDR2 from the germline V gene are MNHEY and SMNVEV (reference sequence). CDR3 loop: CASSPGGGGAWNEQFF. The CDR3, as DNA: TGTGCCAGCAGTCCGGGTGGCGGGGGGGCCTGGAATGAGCAGTTCTTC.

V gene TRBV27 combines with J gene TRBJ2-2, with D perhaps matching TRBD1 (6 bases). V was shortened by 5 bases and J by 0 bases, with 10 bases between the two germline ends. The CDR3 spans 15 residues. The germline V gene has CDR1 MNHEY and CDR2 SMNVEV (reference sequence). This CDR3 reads CASSKQGSNTGELFF. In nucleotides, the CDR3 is TGTGCCAGCAGTAAACAGGGCTCGAACACCGGGGAGCTGTTTTTT.

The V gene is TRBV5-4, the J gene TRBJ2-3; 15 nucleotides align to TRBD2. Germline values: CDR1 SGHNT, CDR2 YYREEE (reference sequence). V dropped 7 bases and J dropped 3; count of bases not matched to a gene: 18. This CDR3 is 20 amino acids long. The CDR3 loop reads CASRGGSRTSGRAGTDTQYF. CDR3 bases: TGTGCCAGCCGCGGAGGATCAAGGACTAGCGGGAGGGCCGGAACAGATACGCAGTATTTT.

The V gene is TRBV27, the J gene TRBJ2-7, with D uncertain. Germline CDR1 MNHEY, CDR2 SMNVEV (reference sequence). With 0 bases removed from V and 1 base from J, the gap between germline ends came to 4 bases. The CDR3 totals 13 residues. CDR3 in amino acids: CASSLSGSYEQYF. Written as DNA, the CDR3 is TGTGCCAGCAGTTTATCGGGTTCCTACGAGCAGTACTTC.

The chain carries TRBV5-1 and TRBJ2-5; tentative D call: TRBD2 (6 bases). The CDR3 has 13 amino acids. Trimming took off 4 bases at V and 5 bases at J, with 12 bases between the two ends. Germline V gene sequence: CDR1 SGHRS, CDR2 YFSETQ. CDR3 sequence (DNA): TGCGCCAGCAGCGGGAGGCTTGGGGAGACCCAGTACTTC. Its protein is CASSGRLGETQYF.

CDR3 in DNA: TGCAGCGTTGAAGATGCGAAGCGTAGATACAATGAGCAGTTCTTC. It codes for CSVEDAKRRYNEQFF. This chain links TRBV29-1 with TRBJ2-1, with D hard to call. Looked up from germline, CDR1 is SQVTM and CDR2 is ANQGSEA. V lost 0 bases, J lost 4 bases, and 13 bases lay in between. This CDR3 region has 15 residues.

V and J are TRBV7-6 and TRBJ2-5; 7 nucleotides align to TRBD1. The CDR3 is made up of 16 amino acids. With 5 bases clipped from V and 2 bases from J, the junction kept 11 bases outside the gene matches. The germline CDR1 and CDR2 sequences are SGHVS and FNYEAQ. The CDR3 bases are TGTGCCAGCAGCGACCGGACAGGCCTAAGGCAAGAGACCCAGTACTTC. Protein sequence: CASSDRTGLRQETQYF.

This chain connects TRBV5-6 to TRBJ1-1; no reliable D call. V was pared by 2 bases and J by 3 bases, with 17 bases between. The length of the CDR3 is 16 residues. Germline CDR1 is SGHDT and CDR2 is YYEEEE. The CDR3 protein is CASSLIRYGAHTEAFF. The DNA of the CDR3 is TGTGCCAGCAGCTTAATAAGGTATGGAGCACACACTGAAGCTTTCTTT.